This T cell receptor beta chain appears in the sequencing data of a study of T cells in Graves' hyperthyroidism and ophthalmopathy. CDR1 is SGHTA and CDR2 is FQGTGA in the germline V gene. V lost 2 bases and J 4 bases, leaving 23 bases between the germline ends. The CDR3 extends over 18 amino acids. Amplified TCR beta CDR3 regions derived from RNA transcripts. RT-PCR in the first round (using the HTBI primer set) targeted the TCR CDR3. TCRdb fed the multiplex PCR reads into MiXCR, producing one record per CDR3 protein. The repertoire holds under 400,000 distinct CDR3 sequences, with 21% as singletons. This clonotype was seen at least ten times.

Input material: blood. The V and J genes are TRBV7-3 and TRBJ2-5; the D gene is possibly TRBD2 (5 bases). The receptor comes from a woman aged 50 to 65 with Graves' hyperthyroidism. The CDR3 here is CASSLLPLDGSGGETQYF. As DNA, the CDR3 is TGTGCCAGCAGCTTACTACCTCTTGACGGCTCCGGAGGAGAGACCCAGTACTTC.